This passage covers 19 T cell receptor beta chains from one sample sequenced in a study of blood T cell repertoires in COVID-19. Method: immunoSEQ multiplex PCR; TCRdb's copy keeps in-frame clones and lacks some. This sample yields 97,000 or so clones, of which roughly 87% are seen a single time; around 2% belongs to the top ten. The sequencing sample was made of peripheral blood. The source is a man between 50 and 59 years old with active COVID-19.

The gene calls are TRBV28 and TRBJ1-2; D gene unclear. This CDR3 comprises 15 residues. Trimming shortened V by 1 base and J by 3 bases, and 12 bases separated the two germline ends. Germline V gene lookup returns CDR1 MDHEN and CDR2 SYDVKM. The DNA of the CDR3 is TGTGCCAGCAGTTTATCGGCTTCCGGGGACTATGGCTACACCTTC. It is translated as CASSLSASGDYGYTF.

The chain's CDR3 is CASSEVGGRPKGTQYF. CDR3 coding DNA: TGTGCCAGCAGTGAAGTTGGGGGCCGACCTAAAGGAACCCAGTACTTC. The chain is built from TRBV6-1 and TRBJ2-5; perhaps TRBD1 as D (6 bases). In germline, CDR1 is MNHNS, CDR2 SASEGT. The V and J ends lost 1 base and 8 bases respectively, with 20 bases between them. The CDR3 contains 16 residues.

This rearrangement joins TRBV11-3 to TRBJ2-5; maybe TRBD1 (6 bases). Per germline, CDR1 SGHNT and CDR2 YENEEA. V lost 5 bases to trimming and J lost 5 bases, with 15 bases between them. CDR3 length equals 14 residues. The CDR3: CASSPRGKEETQYF. The DNA for the CDR3 is TGTGCCAGCAGCCCCAGGGGTAAGGAGGAGACCCAGTACTTC.

The rearrangement joins TRBV2 to TRBJ1-4, with D tentatively TRBD1 (6 bases). There are 15 residues in the CDR3. Germline V CDR1 and CDR2: SNHLY, FYNNEI. With 6 bases removed from V and 12 bases from J, the gap between germline ends came to 23 bases. The CDR3 reads CASSTLGQPADELFF. The CDR3 coding sequence is TGTGCCAGCAGCACCCTCGGACAGCCGGCTGACGAACTGTTTTTT. Looking up the rest from reference TRBV2 and TRBJ1-4 gives the full variable domain: EPEVTQTPSHQVTQMGQEVILRCVPISNHLYFYWYRQILGQKVEFLVSFYNNEISEKSEIFDDQFSVERPDGSNFTLKIRSTKLEDSAMYFCASSTLGQPADELFFGSGTQLSVL.

The CDR3 coding sequence is TGTGCCAGCAAGGAAACAGGGGGCGTGGGTTCACCCCTCCACTTT. The encoded protein is CASKETGGVGSPLHF. V gene TRBV7-2 combines with J gene TRBJ1-6; 9 nucleotides match TRBD1. Germline CDR1 SGHTA, CDR2 FQGNSA. The CDR3 runs to 15 residues. V shed 7 bases, J shed 9 bases, and the junction held 10 bases outside the gene matches. Complete variable domain (other parts from reference TRBV7-2 and TRBJ1-6): GAGVSQSPSNKVTEKGKDVELRCDPISGHTALYWYRQSLGQGLEFLIYFQGNSAPDKSGLPSDRFSAERTGGSVSTLTIQRTQQEDSAVYLCASKETGGVGSPLHFGNGTRLTVT.

The J gene is TRBJ2-5, the V gene TRBV11-2; 7 nucleotides match TRBD2. CDR1 is SGHAT, CDR2 FQNNGV, per germline. V gave up 0 bases and J gave up 5 bases; unmatched junction bases: 3. The CDR3 is made up of 14 amino acids. The CDR3 bases are TGTGCCAGCAGCTTAGAAGCGGGGTCTGAGACCCAGTACTTC. This encodes CASSLEAGSETQYF.

The V call is TRBV30, the J call TRBJ1-2, with D hard to call. This CDR3 is built from 14 residues. Trimming took off 5 bases at V and 0 bases at J, with 13 bases between the two ends. Germline CDR1 GTSNPN, CDR2 SVGIG (reference sequence). This chain's CDR3 is CAWGPRLTNYGYTF. Written as DNA, the CDR3 is TGTGCCTGGGGCCCGCGGCTTACTAACTATGGCTACACCTTC.

The V gene is TRBV19, the J gene TRBJ1-5; 7 positions match TRBD1. CDR3 length equals 15 residues. Germline V gene data show CDR1 as LNHDA and CDR2 as SQIVND (reference sequence). The trim removed 3 bases at V and 1 base at J, leaving 3 bases unmatched. The CDR3 DNA sequence: TGTGCCAGTAGTATGGGGGACAGCAGCAATCAGCCCCAGCATTTT. It yields the protein CASSMGDSSNQPQHF. The full variable domain, rest sourced from reference TRBV19 and TRBJ1-5, is DGGITQSPKYLFRKEGQNVTLSCEQNLNHDAMYWYRQDPGQGLRLIYYSQIVNDFQKGDIAEGYSVSREKKESFPLTVTSAQKNPTAFYLCASSMGDSSNQPQHFGDGTRLSIL.

The chain carries TRBV4-3 and TRBJ2-2; no clear D gene. The CDR3 spans 15 residues. Trimming removed 0 bases at V and 5 bases at J, with 10 bases between. Germline lookup yields CDR1 LGHNA and CDR2 YSLEER. CDR3 DNA sequence: TGCGCCAGCAGCCAAGATTATTCCCTAACCGGGGAGCTGTTTTTT. Protein product: CASSQDYSLTGELFF.

J is TRBJ2-5 and V is TRBV20-1; TRBD2 matches at 11 bases. In germline, CDR1 is DFQATT, CDR2 SNEGSKA (reference sequence). V lost 3 bases and J lost 5; bases outside the gene matches: 8. The CDR3 has 15 residues. The CDR3 DNA reads as TGCAGTGCTAGTAGCGGGGGGGCCTTTATGGAGACCCAGTACTTC. Protein: CSASSGGAFMETQYF.

The chain combines TRBV3-1 (or the pseudogene TRBV3-2) with TRBJ2-7, with TRBD2 as a possible D gene (7 bases). In germline, CDR1 is LGHDT, CDR2 YNNKEL (reference sequence). The CDR3 loop spans 15 amino acids. V lost 4 bases to trimming and J lost 4 bases, with 17 bases between them. The CDR3, as DNA: TGTGCCAGCAGCCCCAGGGGAGGCGGGGGATACGAGCAGTACTTC. Its protein is CASSPRGGGGYEQYF.

The chain recombines TRBV2 with TRBJ2-1; TRBD1 matches at 7 bases. This CDR3 spans 15 amino acids. V shed 6 bases, J shed 1 base, and the junction held 6 bases outside the gene matches. The V gene's germline CDR1 is SNHLY and CDR2 FYNNEI. DNA for the CDR3: TGTGCCAGCAGGACGACAGGGCTGTCCTACAATGAGCAGTTCTTC. Its translation: CASRTTGLSYNEQFF. The variable domain in full, with the rest retrieved from reference TRBV2 and TRBJ2-1, is EPEVTQTPSHQVTQMGQEVILRCVPISNHLYFYWYRQILGQKVEFLVSFYNNEISEKSEIFDDQFSVERPDGSNFTLKIRSTKLEDSAMYFCASRTTGLSYNEQFFGPGTRLTVL.

CDR3 bases: TGTGCCAGCGGCGGGGCCAATTCAGGCTATGGCTACACCTTC. This encodes CASGGANSGYGYTF. The chain links TRBV27 to TRBJ1-2, with D perhaps TRBD1 (5 bases). CDR1 MNHEY and CDR2 SMNVEV come from the germline V gene (reference sequence). The ends were cut back, 8 bases at V and 4 bases at J, with 17 bases in the middle. The CDR3 has 14 amino acids.

This clone has just one count. The genes are TRBV6-2 or TRBV6-3 and TRBJ2-5, with TRBD2 matching 9 bases. Trimming took 4 bases from V and 6 from J; bases not matched to a gene: 12. The CDR3 is 16 amino acids. From germline, CDR1 is MNHEY and CDR2 SVGEGT. The CDR3 sequence is CASSFSFSGGSKTQYF. The CDR3 DNA is TGTGCCAGCAGTTTTTCCTTTAGCGGGGGTTCGAAGACCCAGTACTTC.

The CDR3 loop reads CAAGLAGTDTQYF. The CDR3, as DNA: TGTGCCGCAGGGCTAGCGGGGACAGATACGCAGTATTTT. The V and J genes are TRBV5-6 and TRBJ2-3; 9 nucleotides line up with TRBD2. The CDR3 has 13 residues. Per the germline V gene, CDR1 is SGHDT and CDR2 is YYEEEE. The V gene end was trimmed by 10 bases and the J gene end by 3 bases; junction bases not matched to a gene: 6.

This chain links TRBV5-1 with TRBJ1-5, with no clear D. V lost 0 bases to trimming and J lost 2 bases, with 9 bases between them. Germline V CDR1 and CDR2: SGHRS, YFSETQ. This CDR3 is 15 amino acids long. CDR3 residues: CASSLGPQGNQPQHF. In DNA, the CDR3 is TGCGCCAGCAGCTTGGGCCCCCAGGGCAATCAGCCCCAGCATTTT.

The rearrangement links TRBV7-3 to TRBJ1-2; D call uncertain. CDR3 length equals 18 residues. With 1 base removed from V and 1 base from J, the gap between germline ends came to 19 bases. The germline V gene has CDR1 SGHTA and CDR2 FQGTGA. The CDR3 region is CASSLKPRVRNFNYGYTF. The CDR3 region has the DNA TGTGCCAGCAGCTTAAAGCCCCGCGTCAGGAATTTTAACTATGGCTACACCTTC.

This clone was observed a few times. The chain links TRBV19 to TRBJ1-6; TRBD1 matches at 7 bases. Germline V CDR1 and CDR2: LNHDA, SQIVND (reference sequence). CDR3 length: 13 residues. V trimming: 5 bases; J trimming: 10 bases; junction bases outside the gene matches: 5. DNA of the CDR3: TGTGCCAGTAGTGGGAGACAGGGCTCACCCCTCCACTTT. Encoded protein: CASSGRQGSPLHF.

The J gene is TRBJ1-1, the V gene TRBV1; the D call in the table, TRBD1, was not verified against the DNA. TRBV1 is a pseudogene locus. The CDR3 is made up of 18 amino acids. CDR3 sequence (DNA): TGCACCAGCAGCCAAGACTGGGCGGACAGGGGGCAAAAGACTGAAGCTTTCTTT. Translation: CTSSQDWADRGQKTEAFF.